Listed below are T cell receptor beta chains from one sample, sequenced in a study of T cells in Graves' hyperthyroidism and ophthalmopathy. TCRdb fed the multiplex PCR reads into MiXCR, producing one record per CDR3 protein. The sample lists 95,000 to 100,000 distinct CDR3 sequences, over 50% occurring once. Sequenced: blood. These receptors came from a woman aged 40 to 50 with Graves' hyperthyroidism. Both conserved end residues are part of each CDR3. The order of the fields is clone size, V gene, CDR3 protein. Rows may omit the clone size; those that give it use once, few, many or a size class.

many TRBV20-1 CSARGQGAGGANVLTF
many TRBV2 CASSRSPNYGYTF
many TRBV7-2 CASSFTRGGEQYF
- TRBV7-8 CASSFALTYEQYF
many TRBV14 CASSQEASSGNTIYF
many TRBV10-3 CAISGQGRMNTEAFF
few TRBV15 CATSSQGTGSYEQYF
- TRBV2 CANLRSGGEKLFF
- TRBV19 CASSITEGLRGYTF
- TRBV6-5 CASSLQGHHSPLHF
- TRBV29-1 CSVICPGGGGYTF
many TRBV10-1 CATTPGQITDTQYF
- TRBV10-3 CAISGEGGLAGRGTGELFF
few TRBV6-2/TRBV6-3 CASIEGSGRLYEQYF
few TRBV5-1 CASSLQAAAYEQYF
many TRBV12-3/TRBV12-4 CASSFAGMNTEAFF
- TRBV29-1 CSVPGQGIHEQYF
few TRBV5-6 CASSSSTANDSPLHF
- TRBV7-9 CASSYREAGETQYF
few TRBV19 CASRDRGADTQYF
- TRBV25-1 CASSGERETQYF
few TRBV12-3/TRBV12-4 CASSLARVATEAFF